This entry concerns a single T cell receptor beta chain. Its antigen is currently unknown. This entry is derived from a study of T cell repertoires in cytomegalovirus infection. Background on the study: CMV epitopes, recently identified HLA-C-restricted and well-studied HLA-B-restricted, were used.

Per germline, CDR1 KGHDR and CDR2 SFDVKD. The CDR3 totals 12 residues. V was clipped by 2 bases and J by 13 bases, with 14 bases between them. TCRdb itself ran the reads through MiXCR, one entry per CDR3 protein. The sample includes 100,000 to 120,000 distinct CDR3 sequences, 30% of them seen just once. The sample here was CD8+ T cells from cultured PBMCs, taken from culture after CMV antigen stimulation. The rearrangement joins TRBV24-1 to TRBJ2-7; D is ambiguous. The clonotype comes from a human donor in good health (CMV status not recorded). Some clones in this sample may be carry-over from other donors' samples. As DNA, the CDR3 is TGTGCCACCAGTGATTCTATGACTGGGTTTTACTTC. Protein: CATSDSMTGFYF.